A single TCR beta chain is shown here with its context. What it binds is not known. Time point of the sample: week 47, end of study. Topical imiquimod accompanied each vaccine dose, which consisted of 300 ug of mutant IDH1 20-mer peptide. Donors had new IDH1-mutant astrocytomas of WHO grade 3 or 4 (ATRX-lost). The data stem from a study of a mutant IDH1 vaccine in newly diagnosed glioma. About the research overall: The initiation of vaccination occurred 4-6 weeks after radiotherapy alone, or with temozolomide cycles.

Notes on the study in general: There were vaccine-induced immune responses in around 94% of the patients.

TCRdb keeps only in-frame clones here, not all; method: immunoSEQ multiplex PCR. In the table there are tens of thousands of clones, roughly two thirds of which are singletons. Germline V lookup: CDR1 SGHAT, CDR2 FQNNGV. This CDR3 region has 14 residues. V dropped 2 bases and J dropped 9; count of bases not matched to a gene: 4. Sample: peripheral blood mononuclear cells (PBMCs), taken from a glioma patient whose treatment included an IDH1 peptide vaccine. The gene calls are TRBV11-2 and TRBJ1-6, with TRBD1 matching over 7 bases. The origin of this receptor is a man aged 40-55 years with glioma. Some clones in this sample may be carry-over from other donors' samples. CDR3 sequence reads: CASSLRQGASPLHF. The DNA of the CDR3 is TGTGCCAGCAGCTTAAGACAGGGTGCTTCACCCCTCCACTTT.